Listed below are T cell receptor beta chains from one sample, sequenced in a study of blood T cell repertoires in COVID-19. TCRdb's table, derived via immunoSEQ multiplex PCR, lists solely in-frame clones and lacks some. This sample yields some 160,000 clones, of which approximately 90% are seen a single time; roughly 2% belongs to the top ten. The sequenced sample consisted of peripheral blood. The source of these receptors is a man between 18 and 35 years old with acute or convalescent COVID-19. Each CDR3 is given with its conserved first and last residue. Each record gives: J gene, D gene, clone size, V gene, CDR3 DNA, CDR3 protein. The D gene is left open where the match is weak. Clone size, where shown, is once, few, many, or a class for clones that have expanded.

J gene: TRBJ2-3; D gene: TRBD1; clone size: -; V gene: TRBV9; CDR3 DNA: TGTGCCAGCAGCGTAGAGGGACAGGGAGCCGATACGCAGTATTTT; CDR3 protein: CASSVEGQGADTQYF
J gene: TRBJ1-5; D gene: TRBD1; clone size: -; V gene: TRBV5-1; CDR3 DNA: TGCGCCAGCAGCTTGGCTCCAACAGGGGGGGGCAATCAGCCCCAGCATTTT; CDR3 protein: CASSLAPTGGGNQPQHF
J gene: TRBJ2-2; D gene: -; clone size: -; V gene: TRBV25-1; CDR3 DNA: TGTGCCAGCAATAGGGGGATCACCGGGGAGCTGTTTTTT; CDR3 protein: CASNRGITGELFF
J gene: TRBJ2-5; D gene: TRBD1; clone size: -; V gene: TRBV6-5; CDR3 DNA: TGTGCCAGCAGTTACTCAACAGGGGGCCTAGAGACCCAGTACTTC; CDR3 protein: CASSYSTGGLETQYF
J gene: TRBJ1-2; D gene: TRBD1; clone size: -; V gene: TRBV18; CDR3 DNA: TGTGCCAGCTCCCCCGGACAGGAGTTCTATGGCTACACCTTC; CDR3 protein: CASSPGQEFYGYTF
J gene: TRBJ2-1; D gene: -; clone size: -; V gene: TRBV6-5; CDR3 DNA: TGTGCCAGCAGGTGGAGTGAGCAGTTCTTC; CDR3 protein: CASRWSEQFF
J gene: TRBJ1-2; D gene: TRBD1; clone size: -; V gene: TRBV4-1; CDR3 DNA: TGCGCCAGCAGCCGCCCCACAGGGGCCAACTATGGCTACACCTTC; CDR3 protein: CASSRPTGANYGYTF
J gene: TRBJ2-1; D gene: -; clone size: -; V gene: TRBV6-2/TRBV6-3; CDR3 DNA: TGTGCCAGCAGTTACGAACAGTCGAGCTCCTACAATGAGCAGTTCTTC; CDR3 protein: CASSYEQSSSYNEQFF
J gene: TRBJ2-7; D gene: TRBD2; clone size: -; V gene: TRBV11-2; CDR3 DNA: TGTGCCAGCAGCTCTCTCGCGTCCGGGGGGTACGAGCAGTACTTC; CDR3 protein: CASSSLASGGYEQYF
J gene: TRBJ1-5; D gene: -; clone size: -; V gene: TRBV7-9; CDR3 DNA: TGTGCCAGCAGCCTTAGCAATCAGCCCCAGCATTTT; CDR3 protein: CASSLSNQPQHF
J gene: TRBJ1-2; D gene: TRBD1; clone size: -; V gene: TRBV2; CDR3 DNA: TGTGCCAGTCGCCAGACAGGGATCTATGGCTACACCTTC; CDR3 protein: CASRQTGIYGYTF
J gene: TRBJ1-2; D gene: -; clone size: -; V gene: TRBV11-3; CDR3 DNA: TGTGCCAGCAGCACTGGAGGTCCAGAGATTAACTATGGCTACACCTTC; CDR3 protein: CASSTGGPEINYGYTF
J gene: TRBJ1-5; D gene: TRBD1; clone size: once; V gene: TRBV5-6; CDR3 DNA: TGTGCCAGCAGCGAGAGGGACAGGGGCCTTAATCAGCCCCAGCATTTT; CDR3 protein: CASSERDRGLNQPQHF
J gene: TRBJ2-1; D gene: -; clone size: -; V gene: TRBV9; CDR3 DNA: TGTGCCAGCAGCGTAGACGGAGGGAGTAGCTACAATGAGCAGTTCTTC; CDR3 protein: CASSVDGGSSYNEQFF
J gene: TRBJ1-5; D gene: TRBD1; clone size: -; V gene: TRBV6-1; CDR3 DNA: TGTGCCAGCAGTGAAAATCCCGACAGGGCTCAGCCCCAGCATTTT; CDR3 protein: CASSENPDRAQPQHF
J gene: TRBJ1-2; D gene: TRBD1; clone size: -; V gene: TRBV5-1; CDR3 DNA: TGCGCCAGCAGCTTGCGGACAGGCGGTAACTATGGCTACACCTTC; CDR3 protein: CASSLRTGGNYGYTF
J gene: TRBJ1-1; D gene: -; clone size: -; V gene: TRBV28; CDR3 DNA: TGTGCCAGCAGTTTTATCCGACAGGTCATGAACACTGAAGCTTTCTTT; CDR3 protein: CASSFIRQVMNTEAFF
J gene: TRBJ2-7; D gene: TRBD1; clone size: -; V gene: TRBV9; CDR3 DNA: TGTGCCAGCAGCGTAGAAGGTGGGACAGGGGGCTTCGGGGAGCAGTACTTC; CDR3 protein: CASSVEGGTGGFGEQYF
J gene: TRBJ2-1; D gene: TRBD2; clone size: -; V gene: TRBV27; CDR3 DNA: TGTGCCAGCAGTTTAGCCCGGGGACTACCCAATGAGCAGTTCTTC; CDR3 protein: CASSLARGLPNEQFF
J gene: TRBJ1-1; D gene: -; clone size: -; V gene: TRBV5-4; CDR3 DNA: TGTGCCAGCAGGTCCGGCGCCGGTAACAGGGACACTGAAGCTTTCTTT; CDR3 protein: CASRSGAGNRDTEAFF
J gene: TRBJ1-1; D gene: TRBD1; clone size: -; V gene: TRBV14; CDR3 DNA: TGTGCCAGCAGCCCAATGGGACAGGTGACGGGGGTCGCTTTCTTT; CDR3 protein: CASSPMGQVTGVAFF
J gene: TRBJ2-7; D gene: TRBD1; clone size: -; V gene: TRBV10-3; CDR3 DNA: TGTGCCATCGCCGCGGACAGGGGTCCCTACGAGCAGTACTTC; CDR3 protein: CAIAADRGPYEQYF
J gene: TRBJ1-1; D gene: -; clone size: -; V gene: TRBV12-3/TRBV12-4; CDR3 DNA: TGTGCCAGCAGGACTAACACTGAAGCTTTCTTT; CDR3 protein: CASRTNTEAFF
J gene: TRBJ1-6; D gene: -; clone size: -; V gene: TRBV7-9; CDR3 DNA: TGTGCCACCACGGAGGAGGGTACCCTTTCTAATTCACCCCTCCACTTT; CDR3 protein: CATTEEGTLSNSPLHF
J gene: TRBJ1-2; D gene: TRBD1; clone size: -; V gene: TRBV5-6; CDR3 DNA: TGTGCCAGCAGTAACCAGGGGGCCTATGGCTACACCTTC; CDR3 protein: CASSNQGAYGYTF
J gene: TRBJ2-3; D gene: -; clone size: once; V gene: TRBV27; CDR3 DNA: TGTGCCAGCAGTTTAAGCTGGCGGGATACGCAGTATTTT; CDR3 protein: CASSLSWRDTQYF
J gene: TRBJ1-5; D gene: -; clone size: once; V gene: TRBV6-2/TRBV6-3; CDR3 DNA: TGTGCCAGCAGTAAGGACAGTGTGTCGGAGTGGGGAAATCAGCCCCAGCATTTT; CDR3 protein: CASSKDSVSEWGNQPQHF
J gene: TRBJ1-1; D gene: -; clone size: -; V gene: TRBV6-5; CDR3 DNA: TGTGCCAGCAGTTACTCAACAGACAAGGCTTTCTTT; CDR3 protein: CASSYSTDKAFF
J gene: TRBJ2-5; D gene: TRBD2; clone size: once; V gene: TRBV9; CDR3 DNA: TGTGCCAGCAGCGTAGGACTAGCGGGAGTAGGGGGGCAAGAGACCCAGTACTTC; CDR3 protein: CASSVGLAGVGGQETQYF
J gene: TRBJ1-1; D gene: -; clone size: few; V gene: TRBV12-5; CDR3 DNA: TGTGCTAGTGGTTTGGTAGAGGGAATAAGGAACACTGAAGCTTTCTTT; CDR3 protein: CASGLVEGIRNTEAFF
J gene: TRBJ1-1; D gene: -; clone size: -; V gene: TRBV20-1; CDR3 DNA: TGCAGTGCTAGACCCCAGTTTGAAGCTTTCTTT; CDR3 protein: CSARPQFEAFF
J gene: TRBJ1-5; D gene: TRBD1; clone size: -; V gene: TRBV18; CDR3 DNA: TGTGCCAGCTCAGGACAGGGGGCGGTTCAGCCCCAGCATTTT; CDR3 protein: CASSGQGAVQPQHF
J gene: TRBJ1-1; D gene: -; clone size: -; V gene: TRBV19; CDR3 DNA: TGTGCCAGTACCCCGGGGGGTGGAGGGAGAACTGAAGCTTTCTTT; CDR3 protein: CASTPGGGGRTEAFF
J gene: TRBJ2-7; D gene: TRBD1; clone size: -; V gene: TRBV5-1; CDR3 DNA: TGCGCCAGCAGCACGGGACAGACGAGCTCCTACGAGCAGTACTTC; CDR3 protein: CASSTGQTSSYEQYF
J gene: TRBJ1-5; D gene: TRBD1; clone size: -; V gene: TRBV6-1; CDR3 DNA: TGTGCCAGCAGTGAAAGGGCCCCCAGACAGGGTAGCAATCAGCCCCAGCATTTT; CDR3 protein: CASSERAPRQGSNQPQHF
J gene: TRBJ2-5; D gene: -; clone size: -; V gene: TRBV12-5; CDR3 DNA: TGTGCTAGTGGACGGACTACAGAGACCCAGTACTTC; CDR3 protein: CASGRTTETQYF
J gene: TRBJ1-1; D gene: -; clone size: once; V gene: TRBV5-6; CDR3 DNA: TGTGCCAGCAGCTTAAGGGGGAATGAAGCTTTCTTT; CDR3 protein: CASSLRGNEAFF
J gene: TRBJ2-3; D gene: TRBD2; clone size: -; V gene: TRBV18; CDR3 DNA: TGTGCCAGCTCACCTCTAGCGGAGCCGAGCACAGATACGCAGTATTTT; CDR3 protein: CASSPLAEPSTDTQYF
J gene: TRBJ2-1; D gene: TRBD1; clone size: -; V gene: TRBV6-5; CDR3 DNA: TGTGCCAGCAGTTACTCGACAGGGTTCGAGCAGTTCTTC; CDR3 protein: CASSYSTGFEQFF